This record covers a single TCR beta chain. Its antigen is still unknown. This sample is part of a study of a mutant IDH1 vaccine in newly diagnosed glioma. Study-level information: Among treated patients, about 60% were male and around 40% female, and mean age was around 40 years.

Libraries were prepared by immunoSEQ multiplex PCR; TCRdb keeps only in-frame clonotypes and omits some of them. The sample has 65,000 to 85,000 clones, more than 85% seen once. Time point indicated: week 35, safety follow-up. Vaccinated patients received 300 ug of mutant IDH1 20-mer peptide per dose, with topical imiquimod. Astrocytomas found in donors were new, WHO grade 3 or 4, IDH1-mutant and ATRX-lost. CDR1 SGDLS and CDR2 YYNGEE come from the germline V gene. Trimming removed 3 bases at V and 8 bases at J, with 12 bases between. The CDR3 is 13 amino acids. The chain carries TRBV9 and TRBJ2-1; tentative D call: TRBD2 (6 bases). This TCR was recovered from a man aged 30-40 years with glioma. The specimen comprised PBMCs, sampled from a glioma patient whose treatment included an IDH1 peptide vaccine. Written as DNA, the CDR3 is TGTGCCAGCAGCGGCGGGGCCCGGGATGAGCAGTTCTTC. It specifies CASSGGARDEQFF.